One sample yielded the 8 T cell receptor beta chains listed below, sequenced in a study of blood T cells in healthy people across ages. Then a second PCR, running about 6 to 11 cycles, was carried out with a sample-barcoded 5' primer and a J-beta primer mix. TCRdb passed the 5' RACE reads through MiXCR, listing each CDR3 protein once. Found here are about 1.6 million distinct CDR3 sequences, 30% to 40% of them singletons; the top ten hold around 11%. Sequenced sample: blood. Source of these receptors: a woman aged 25 to 45 in good health.

Here the CDR3 reads CASSLVASGIYEQYF. CDR3 DNA sequence: TGTGCCAGCAGCTTAGTGGCTAGCGGAATCTACGAGCAGTACTTC. The genes are TRBV7-3 and TRBJ2-7, with 7 bases lining up with TRBD2. The CDR3 has 15 residues. Germline CDR1 reads SGHTA; CDR2 reads FQGTGA. Losses at the gene ends were 2 bases for V and 3 bases for J; bases not matched to a gene: 7.

V is TRBV11-2 and J is TRBJ1-2, with D tentatively TRBD1 (6 bases). Germline CDR1 is SGHAT and CDR2 is FQNNGV. The CDR3 has 16 residues. Trimming shortened V by 4 bases and J by 6 bases, and 21 bases separated the two germline ends. The CDR3 DNA reads TGTGCCAGCAGCTCCATCCAGACAGGAAGGGTGGATGGCTACACCTTC. It encodes CASSSIQTGRVDGYTF. Filled out from reference TRBV11-2 and TRBJ1-2, the complete variable domain reads EAGVAQSPRYKIIEKRQSVAFWCNPISGHATLYWYQQILGQGPKLLIQFQNNGVVDDSQLPKDRFSAERLKGVDSTLKIQPAKLEDSAVYLCASSSIQTGRVDGYTFGSGTRLTVV.

This chain links TRBV20-1 with TRBJ2-7; 7 bases are a match to TRBD2. The CDR3 has 16 residues. The germline CDR1 and CDR2 sequences are DFQATT and SNEGSKA (reference sequence). V gave up 5 bases and J gave up 4 bases; unmatched junction bases: 17. CDR3 sequence (DNA): TGCAGTGCTCGTCCCCCCTGGCGGGAGATACCTTACGAGCAGTACTTC. Its protein is CSARPPWREIPYEQYF.

The V and J genes are TRBV24-1 and TRBJ1-2, with D possibly being TRBD1 (5 bases). Trimming stripped 7 bases from V and 4 bases from J, with 12 bases between. The CDR3 has 13 residues. CDR1 KGHDR and CDR2 SFDVKD come from the germline V gene. This CDR3 is CATRKTVLYGYTF. The CDR3 DNA is TGTGCCACCAGAAAGACAGTTCTCTATGGCTACACCTTC.

This clonotype was seen a few times. V gene TRBV5-1 combines with J gene TRBJ2-7, with 10 nucleotides matching TRBD1. CDR3 size: 14 residues. The ends lost 4 bases at V and 5 bases at J; junction bases unmatched: 6. Germline V CDR1 and CDR2: SGHRS, YFSETQ. CDR3 in DNA: TGCGCCAGCAGCCCGACAGGGGGCTGGGACGAGCAGTACTTC. It specifies CASSPTGGWDEQYF.

Points on this clonotype: A much larger clone lies a single base off, so this may be a read error. The genes are TRBV12-3 or TRBV12-4 and TRBJ2-1; possibly TRBD1 for D (5 bases). The CDR3 runs to 15 residues. The CDR3 DNA sequence: TGTGTCAGCAGTTTGGGCCCAACAGGCGGAAATGAGCAGTTCTTC. The encoded protein is CVSSLGPTGGNEQFF.

This clonotype was detected many times. The chain combines TRBV29-1 with TRBJ2-1, with TRBD2 matching over 7 bases. CDR1 and CDR2 (germline): SQVTM, ANQGSEA. CDR3 length: 15 residues. The CDR3 region is CRSEGTTSSYNEQFF. DNA of the CDR3: TGCAGATCCGAAGGGACTACGAGCTCCTACAATGAGCAGTTCTTC.

This clonotype was counted between two and nine times. The junction does not match germline at one end; this may be a read error. This rearrangement joins TRBV4-1 to TRBJ2-3; D is perhaps TRBD2 (5 bases). The length of the CDR3 is 14 residues. Looked up from germline, CDR1 is MGHRA and CDR2 is YSYEKL. For the CDR3, the DNA is TGCGCCAGCAACCAAGTGATTACGGGATCTACGCAGTATTTT. Encoded protein: CASNQVITGSTQYF.